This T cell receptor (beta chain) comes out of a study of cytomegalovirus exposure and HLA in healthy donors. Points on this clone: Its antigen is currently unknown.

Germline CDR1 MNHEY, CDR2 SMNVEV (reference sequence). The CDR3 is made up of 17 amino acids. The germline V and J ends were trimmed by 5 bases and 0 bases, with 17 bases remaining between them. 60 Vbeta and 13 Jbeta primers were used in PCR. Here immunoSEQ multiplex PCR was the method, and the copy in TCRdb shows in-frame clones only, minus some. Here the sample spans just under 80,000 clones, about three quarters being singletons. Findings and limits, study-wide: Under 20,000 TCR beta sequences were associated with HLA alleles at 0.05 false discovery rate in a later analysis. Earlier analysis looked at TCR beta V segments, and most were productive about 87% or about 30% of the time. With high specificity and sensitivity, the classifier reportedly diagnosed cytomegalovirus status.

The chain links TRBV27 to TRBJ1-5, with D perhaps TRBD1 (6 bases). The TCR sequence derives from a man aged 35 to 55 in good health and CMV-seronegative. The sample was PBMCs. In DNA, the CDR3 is TGTGCCAGCAGTCCTACCCCGACAGGCTATAGCAATCAGCCCCAGCATTTT. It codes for CASSPTPTGYSNQPQHF.